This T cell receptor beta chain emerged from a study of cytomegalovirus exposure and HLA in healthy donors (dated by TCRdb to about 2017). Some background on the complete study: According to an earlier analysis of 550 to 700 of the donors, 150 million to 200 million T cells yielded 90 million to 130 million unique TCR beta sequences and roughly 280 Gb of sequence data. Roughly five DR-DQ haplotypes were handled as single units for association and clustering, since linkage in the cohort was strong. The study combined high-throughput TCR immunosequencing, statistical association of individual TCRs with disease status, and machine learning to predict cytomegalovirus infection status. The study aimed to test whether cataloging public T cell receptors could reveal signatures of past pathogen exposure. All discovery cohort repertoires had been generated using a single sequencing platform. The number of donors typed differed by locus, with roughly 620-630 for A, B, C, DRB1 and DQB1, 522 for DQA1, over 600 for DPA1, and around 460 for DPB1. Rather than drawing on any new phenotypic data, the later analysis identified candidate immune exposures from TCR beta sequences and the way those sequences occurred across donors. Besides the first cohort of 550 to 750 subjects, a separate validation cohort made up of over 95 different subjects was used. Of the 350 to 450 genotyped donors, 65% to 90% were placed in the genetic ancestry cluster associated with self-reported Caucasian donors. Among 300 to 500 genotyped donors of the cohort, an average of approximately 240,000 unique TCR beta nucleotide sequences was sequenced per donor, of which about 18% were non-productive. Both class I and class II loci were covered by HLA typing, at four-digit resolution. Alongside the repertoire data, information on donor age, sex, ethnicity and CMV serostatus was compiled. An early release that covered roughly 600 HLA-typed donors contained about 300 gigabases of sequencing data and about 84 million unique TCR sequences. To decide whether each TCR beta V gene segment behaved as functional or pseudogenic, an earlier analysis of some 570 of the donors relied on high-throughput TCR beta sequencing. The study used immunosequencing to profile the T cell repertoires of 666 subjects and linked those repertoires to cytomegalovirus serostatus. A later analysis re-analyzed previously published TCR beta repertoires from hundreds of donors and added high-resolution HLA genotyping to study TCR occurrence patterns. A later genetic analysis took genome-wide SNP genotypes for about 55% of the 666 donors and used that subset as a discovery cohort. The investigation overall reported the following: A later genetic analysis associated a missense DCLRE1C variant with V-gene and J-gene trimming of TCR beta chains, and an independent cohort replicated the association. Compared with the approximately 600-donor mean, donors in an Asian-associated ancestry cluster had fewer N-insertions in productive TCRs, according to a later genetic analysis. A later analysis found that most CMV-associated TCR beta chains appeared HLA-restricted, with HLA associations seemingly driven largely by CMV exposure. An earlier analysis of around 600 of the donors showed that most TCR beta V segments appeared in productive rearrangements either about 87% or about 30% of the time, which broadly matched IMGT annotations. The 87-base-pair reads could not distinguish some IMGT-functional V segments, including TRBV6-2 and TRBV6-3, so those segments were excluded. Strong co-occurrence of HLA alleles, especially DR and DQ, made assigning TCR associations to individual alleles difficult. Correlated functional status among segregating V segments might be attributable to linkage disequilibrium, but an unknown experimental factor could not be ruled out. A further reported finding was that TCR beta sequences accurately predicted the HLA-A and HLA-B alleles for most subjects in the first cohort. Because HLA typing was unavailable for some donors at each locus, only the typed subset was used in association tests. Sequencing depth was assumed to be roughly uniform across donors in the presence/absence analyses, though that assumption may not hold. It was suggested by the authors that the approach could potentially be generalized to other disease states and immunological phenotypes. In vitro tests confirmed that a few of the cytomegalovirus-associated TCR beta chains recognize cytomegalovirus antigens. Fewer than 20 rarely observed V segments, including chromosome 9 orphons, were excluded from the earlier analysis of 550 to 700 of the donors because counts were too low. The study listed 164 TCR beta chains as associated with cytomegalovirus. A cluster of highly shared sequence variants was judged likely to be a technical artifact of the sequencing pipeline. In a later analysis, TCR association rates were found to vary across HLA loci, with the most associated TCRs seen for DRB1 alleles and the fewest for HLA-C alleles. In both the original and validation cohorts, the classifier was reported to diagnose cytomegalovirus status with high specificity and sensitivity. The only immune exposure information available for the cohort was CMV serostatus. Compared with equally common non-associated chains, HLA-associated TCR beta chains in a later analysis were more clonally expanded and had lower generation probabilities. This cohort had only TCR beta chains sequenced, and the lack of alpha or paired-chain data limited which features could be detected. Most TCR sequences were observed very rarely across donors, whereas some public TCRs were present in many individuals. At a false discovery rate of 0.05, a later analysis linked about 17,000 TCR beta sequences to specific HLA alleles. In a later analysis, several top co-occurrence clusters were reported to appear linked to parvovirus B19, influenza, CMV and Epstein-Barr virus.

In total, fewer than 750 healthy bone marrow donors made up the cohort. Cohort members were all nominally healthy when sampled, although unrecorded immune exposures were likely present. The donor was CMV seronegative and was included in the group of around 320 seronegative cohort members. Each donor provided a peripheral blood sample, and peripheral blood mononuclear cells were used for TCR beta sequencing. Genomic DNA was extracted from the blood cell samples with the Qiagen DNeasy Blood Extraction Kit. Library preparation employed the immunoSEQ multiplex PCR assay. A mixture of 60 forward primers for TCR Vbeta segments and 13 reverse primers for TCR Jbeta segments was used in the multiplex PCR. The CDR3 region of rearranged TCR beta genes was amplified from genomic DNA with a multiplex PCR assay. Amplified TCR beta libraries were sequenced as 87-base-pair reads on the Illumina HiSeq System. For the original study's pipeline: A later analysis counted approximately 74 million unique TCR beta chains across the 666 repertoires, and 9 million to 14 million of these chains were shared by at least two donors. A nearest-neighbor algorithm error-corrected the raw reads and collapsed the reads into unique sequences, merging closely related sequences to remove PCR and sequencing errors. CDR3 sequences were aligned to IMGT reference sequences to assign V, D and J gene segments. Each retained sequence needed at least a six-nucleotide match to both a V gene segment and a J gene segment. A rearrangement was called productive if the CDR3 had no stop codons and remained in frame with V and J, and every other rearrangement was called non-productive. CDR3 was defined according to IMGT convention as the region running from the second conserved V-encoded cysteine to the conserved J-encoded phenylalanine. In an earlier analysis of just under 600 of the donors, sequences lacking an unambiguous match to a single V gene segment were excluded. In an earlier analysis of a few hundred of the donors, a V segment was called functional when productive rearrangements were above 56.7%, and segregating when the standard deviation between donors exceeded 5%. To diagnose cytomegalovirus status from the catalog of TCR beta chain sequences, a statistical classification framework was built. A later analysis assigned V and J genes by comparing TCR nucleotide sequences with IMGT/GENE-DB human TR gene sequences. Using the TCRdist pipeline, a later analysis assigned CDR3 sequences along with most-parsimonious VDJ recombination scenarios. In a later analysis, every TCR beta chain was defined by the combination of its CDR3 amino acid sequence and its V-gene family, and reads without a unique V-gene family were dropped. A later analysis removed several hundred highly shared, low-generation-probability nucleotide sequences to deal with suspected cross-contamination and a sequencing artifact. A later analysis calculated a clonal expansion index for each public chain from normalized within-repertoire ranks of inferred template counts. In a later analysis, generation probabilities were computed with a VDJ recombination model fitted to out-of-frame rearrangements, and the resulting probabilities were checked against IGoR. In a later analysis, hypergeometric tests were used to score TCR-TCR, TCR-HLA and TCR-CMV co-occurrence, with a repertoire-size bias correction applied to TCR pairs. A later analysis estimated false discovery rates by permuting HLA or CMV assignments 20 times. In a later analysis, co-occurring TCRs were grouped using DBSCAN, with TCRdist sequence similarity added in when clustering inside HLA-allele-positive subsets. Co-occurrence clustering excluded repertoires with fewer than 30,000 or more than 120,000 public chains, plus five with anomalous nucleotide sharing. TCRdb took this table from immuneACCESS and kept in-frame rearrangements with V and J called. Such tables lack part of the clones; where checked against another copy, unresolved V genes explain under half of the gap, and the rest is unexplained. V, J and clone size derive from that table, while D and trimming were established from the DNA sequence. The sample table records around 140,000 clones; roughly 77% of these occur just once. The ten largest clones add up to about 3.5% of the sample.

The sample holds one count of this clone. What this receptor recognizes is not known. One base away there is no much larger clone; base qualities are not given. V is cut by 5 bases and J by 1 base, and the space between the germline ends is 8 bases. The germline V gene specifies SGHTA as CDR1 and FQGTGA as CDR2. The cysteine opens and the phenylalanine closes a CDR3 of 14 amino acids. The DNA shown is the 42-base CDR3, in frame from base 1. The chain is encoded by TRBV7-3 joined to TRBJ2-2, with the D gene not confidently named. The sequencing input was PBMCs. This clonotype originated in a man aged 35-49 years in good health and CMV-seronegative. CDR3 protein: CASSVRMNTGELFF. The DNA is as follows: TGTGCCAGCAGCGTTCGTATGAACACCGGGGAGCTGTTTTTT.